This TCR beta chain was identified in a study of CD8+ T cells in alopecia areata. Study at large: Female C3H/HeJ mice aged roughly 6-10 weeks received skin from spontaneously alopecic C3H/HeJ graft donors aged about 6-12 months. Study observations and caveats: Compared with mice, patients displayed less clear TCR sharing, possibly for HLA-related reasons. Normal skin's resident alphabeta T cells are also sequenced in scalp samples. In lesional scalp, particularly from alopecia totalis/universalis, clonality was higher than in normal scalp.

Investigators isolated RNA and reverse transcribed it into cDNA to act as the sequencing template. The assay was immunoSEQ multiplex PCR, and TCRdb's table has in-frame clones only and misses some. Observed in the sample are 200,000 to 300,000 clones, none of them singletons. V gave up 3 bases and J gave up 0 bases; unmatched junction bases: 0. Germline CDR1 LGHNA, CDR2 YNLKQL (reference sequence). The length of the CDR3 is 16 residues. Markers including CD4, CD8alpha, NKG2D and NKG2ACE guided sorting of pooled cutaneous lymph node cells. Details on this clone: No antigen is known for it. Mouse germline and gene names are used. With the read ending 4 residues before the CDR3 end, the germline J gene is used to fill in that end. The same CDR3 also results from other DNA sequences found in this sample.

V gene TRBV5 combines with J gene TRBJ2-2; 11 positions match TRBD1. Sequenced input: CD4+ T cells sorted from a lymph node. The receptor was derived from a C3H/HeJ mouse with alopecia areata. This mouse strain has H2-k as its MHC haplotype. This chain's CDR3 is CASSQGQGANTGQLYF. The DNA read from the CDR3 is TGTGCCAGCAGCCAGGGACAGGGGGCAAACACCGGG.